Following are 23 T cell receptor beta chains from one sample sequenced in a study of T cell responses to AZD1222 COVID-19 vaccine. Assay: immunoSEQ multiplex PCR; the TCRdb copy retains only in-frame clones and omits some. The sample lists approximately 180,000 clones, 88% seen once, with approximately 7.7% in the top ten. The material sequenced was peripheral blood, taken on day 0 of AZD1222 vaccination. The receptors were sampled from an adult in good health.

The chain uses TRBV25-1 and TRBJ1-3; 7 bases are shared with TRBD1. Looked up from germline, CDR1 is MGHDK and CDR2 is SYGVNS. V gave up 6 bases and J gave up 12 bases; unmatched junction bases: 8. The CDR3 runs 12 residues. The CDR3 nucleotides are TGTGCCAGCAGCGATGACAGGGCCGTCATATATTTT. Translation gives CASSDDRAVIYF.

A single count supports this clone. The J gene is TRBJ2-7, the V gene TRBV7-2; D gene uncertain. V gave up 1 base and J gave up 1 base, with 8 bases separating them. Germline values: CDR1 SGHTA, CDR2 FQGNSA. The CDR3 length is 14 residues. This CDR3 reads CASSLGGPSYEQYF. The CDR3 DNA follows: TGTGCCAGCAGCTTAGGCGGCCCGTCCTACGAGCAGTACTTC.

The chain is built from TRBV19 and TRBJ1-2; the D is unclear. Deletions cut 3 bases from V and 3 bases from J, with 11 bases between. CDR1 and CDR2 from the germline V gene are LNHDA and SQIVND (reference sequence). This CDR3 has 14 amino acids. The CDR3 reads CASSIELADYGYTF. The CDR3, as DNA: TGTGCCAGTAGTATTGAGCTCGCGGACTATGGCTACACCTTC.

The J gene is TRBJ1-1, the V gene TRBV19, with D hard to call. The CDR3 loop spans 15 amino acids. Trimming cost V 3 bases and J 2 bases, with 13 bases left between them. CDR1 and CDR2 (germline): LNHDA, SQIVND (reference sequence). In DNA form, the CDR3 reads TGTGCCAGTAGTATGGATCTCCGGGGAAACACTGAAGCTTTCTTT. It yields the protein CASSMDLRGNTEAFF.

The V gene is TRBV30, the J gene TRBJ2-7; D is unresolved. Germline CDR1 and CDR2: GTSNPN and SVGIG (reference sequence). V dropped 3 bases and J dropped 2 bases, with 11 bases sitting between them. The length of the CDR3 is 13 residues. The CDR3 coding sequence is TGTGCCTGGAGAGCTCCGTTGGCCTACGAGCAGTACTTC. It codes for CAWRAPLAYEQYF. The full variable domain, completed using reference TRBV30 and TRBJ2-7, is SQTIHQWPATLVQPVGSPLSLECTVEGTSNPNLYWYRQAAGRGLQLLFYSVGIGQISSEVPQNLSASRPQDRQFILSSKKLLLSDSGFYLCAWRAPLAYEQYFGPGTRLTVT.

This clone appeared a few times. The rearrangement uses TRBV2 and TRBJ2-1; 8 bases align to TRBD1. Unmatched junction bases numbered 9, after V lost 4 bases and J lost 13 bases. CDR1 SNHLY and CDR2 FYNNEI come from the germline V gene. The CDR3 covers 13 residues. DNA of the CDR3: TGTGCCAGCAGTGTAGTGGACAGGGAGAGACAGTTCTTC. The encoded protein is CASSVVDRERQFF.

The sample holds one count of this clone. The gene calls are TRBV27 and TRBJ2-7; 7 bases align to TRBD1. Germline CDR1 and CDR2: MNHEY and SMNVEV (reference sequence). V dropped 6 bases and J dropped 2; count of bases not matched to a gene: 4. This CDR3 is built from 13 residues. For the CDR3, the DNA is TGTGCCAGCAGCCCTGGGACAGCCTACGAGCAGTACTTC. Protein product: CASSPGTAYEQYF.

This clone was seen only once. This chain uses TRBV27 with TRBJ2-3; D remains unclear. Between the trimmed V and J ends, which lost 5 bases and 0 bases, there was a span of 6 bases. CDR1 MNHEY and CDR2 SMNVEV come from the germline V gene (reference sequence). The CDR3 has 13 amino acids. The CDR3 DNA reads as TGTGCCAGCAGTCCCTCTAGCACAGATACGCAGTATTTT. The encoded protein is CASSPSSTDTQYF.

The gene calls are TRBV5-4 and TRBJ1-1; perhaps TRBD1 as D (5 bases). This CDR3 region has 13 residues. V lost 4 bases and J 4 bases, leaving 11 bases between the germline ends. The V gene's germline CDR1 is SGHNT and CDR2 YYREEE (reference sequence). The CDR3 is CASSLRGGTEAFF. The CDR3 DNA reads as TGTGCCAGCAGCCTAAGGGGTGGCACTGAAGCTTTCTTT.

The V gene is TRBV6-5, the J gene TRBJ1-1, with 12 nucleotides matching TRBD1. This CDR3 region has 15 residues. The germline CDR1 and CDR2 sequences are MNHEY and SVGAGI. The junction had 6 bases not matched to a gene; V was cut back by 5 bases and J by 5 bases. As DNA, the CDR3 is TGTGCCAGCAGTCCGGGACAGGGGGCATTAACTGAAGCTTTCTTT. Encoded protein: CASSPGQGALTEAFF.

The V call is TRBV30, the J call TRBJ1-4, with no clear D. Germline V gives CDR1 GTSNPN, CDR2 SVGIG (reference sequence). The CDR3 extends over 15 amino acids. V gave up 4 bases and J gave up 8 bases, with 20 bases separating them. The CDR3 coding sequence is TGTGCCTGGACCGGCCCGGGATCTTTTGGGGAAAAACTGTTTTTT. Protein sequence: CAWTGPGSFGEKLFF.

The chain joins TRBV18 to TRBJ2-7; maybe TRBD1 (6 bases). Germline loops: CDR1 KGHSH, CDR2 LQKENI. This CDR3 region has 13 residues. Trimming cost V 4 bases and J 6 bases, with 13 bases left between them. For the CDR3, the DNA is TGTGCCAGCTCACACTCGGACAGCCGCGAGCAGTACTTC. Translating it yields CASSHSDSREQYF. The full variable domain, with the rest looked up from reference TRBV18 and TRBJ2-7, is NAGVMQNPRHLVRRRGQEARLRCSPMKGHSHVYWYRQLPEEGLKFMVYLQKENIIDESGMPKERFSAEFPKEGPSILRIQQVVRGDSAAYFCASSHSDSREQYFGPGTRLTVT.

A word on this clone: The same CDR3 can be traced to other DNA sequences in this sample. CDR3 in DNA: TGTGCCAGCAGCCCAGGGACAGGGAGCTACGAGCAGTACTTC. Translating it yields CASSPGTGSYEQYF. The V and J genes are TRBV5-8 and TRBJ2-7, with 9 bases lining up with TRBD1. V lost 4 bases and J lost 3; bases outside the gene matches: 5. The CDR3 contains 14 residues. Germline CDR1 SGHTS, CDR2 YDEGEE. The full variable domain, its missing parts supplied by reference TRBV5-8 and TRBJ2-7, is EAGVTQSPTHLIKTRGQQATLRCSPISGHTSVYWYQQALGLGLQFLLWYDEGEERNRGNFPPRFSGRQFPNYSSELNVNALELEDSALYLCASSPGTGSYEQYFGPGTRLTVT.

This clone was counted a single time. The gene calls are TRBV19 and TRBJ2-3; the D gene is possibly TRBD2 (5 bases). The CDR3 is 14 residues long. V dropped 1 base and J dropped 2 bases, with 7 bases sitting between them. Germline V lookup: CDR1 LNHDA, CDR2 SQIVND (reference sequence). CDR3 amino acids: CASSIGGITDTQYF. Written as DNA, the CDR3 is TGTGCCAGTAGTATAGGAGGGATCACAGATACGCAGTATTTT.

The rearrangement uses TRBV7-8 and TRBJ1-5; TRBD1 matches at 9 bases. V shed 2 bases, J shed 1 base, and the junction held 9 bases outside the gene matches. The length of the CDR3 is 18 residues. CDR1 is SGHVS and CDR2 is FQNEAQ in the germline V gene. The CDR3: CASSLYRTGAWSNQPQHF. DNA of the CDR3: TGTGCCAGCAGCTTATATAGGACAGGGGCCTGGAGCAATCAGCCCCAGCATTTT.

This clone was detected once. The rearrangement uses TRBV4-2 and TRBJ2-5; the match to TRBD2 covers 14 bases. Germline CDR1 is LGHNA and CDR2 is YNFKEQ. Trimming took 0 bases from V and 4 from J; bases not matched to a gene: 7. The CDR3 spans 18 residues. The CDR3 nucleotides read TGTGCCAGCAGCCAAGATGGAAGACTAGCGGGGGGGTCAGAGACCCAGTACTTC. It specifies CASSQDGRLAGGSETQYF.

This rearrangement joins TRBV4-1 to TRBJ1-5, with D hard to call. The germline V and J ends were trimmed by 1 base and 4 bases, with 5 bases remaining between them. Germline V gene data show CDR1 as MGHRA and CDR2 as YSYEKL. There are 13 residues in the CDR3. DNA for the CDR3: TGCGCCAGCAGCCAAGGCTCTAATCAGCCCCAGCATTTT. Translation: CASSQGSNQPQHF.

This clone appeared a single time. The gene calls are TRBV9 and TRBJ1-6, with TRBD1 as a possible D gene (6 bases). This CDR3 has 14 residues. Germline CDR1 and CDR2: SGDLS and YYNGEE. V was cut by 0 bases and J by 7 bases, with 8 bases left in between. The CDR3 nucleotides read TGTGCCAGCAGCGTAGGACAGGCGAATTCACCCCTCCACTTT. This sequence encodes CASSVGQANSPLHF.

This clone was observed a few times. This sequence joins TRBV7-9 and TRBJ1-3; D gene ambiguous. Trimming took 1 base from V and 8 from J, leaving 6 bases between them. Germline-derived CDR1 and CDR2 are SEHNR and FQNEAQ (reference sequence). The CDR3 has 12 amino acids. The CDR3 region has the DNA TGTGCCAGCAGCTTAGATCCCCACACCATATATTTT. Translating gives CASSLDPHTIYF.

This chain joins TRBV5-5 and TRBJ2-1, with 10 bases matching TRBD1. V gave up 3 bases and J gave up 7 bases; unmatched junction bases: 10. In germline, CDR1 is SGHKS, CDR2 YYEKEE (reference sequence). The CDR3 runs 16 residues. The CDR3 bases are TGTGCCAGCAGCTGGGTTGACAGGGGGCCTTCTAATGAGCAGTTCTTC. This codes for CASSWVDRGPSNEQFF.

Only one count was recorded for this clone. The rearrangement joins TRBV19 to TRBJ1-1; D ambiguous. The germline V and J ends were trimmed by 5 bases and 7 bases, with 14 bases remaining between them. The CDR3 consists of 13 residues. CDR1 LNHDA and CDR2 SQIVND come from the germline V gene (reference sequence). The CDR3 sequence is CASSYVKAGEAFF. CDR3 DNA: TGTGCCAGTAGTTACGTTAAAGCCGGTGAAGCTTTCTTT.

The rearrangement joins TRBV6-2 or TRBV6-3 to TRBJ2-7; a possible D gene is TRBD1 (6 bases). V was shortened by 6 bases and J by 0 bases, with 12 bases between the two germline ends. The CDR3 runs 14 residues. The germline V gene encodes CDR1 MNHEY and CDR2 SVGEGT. CDR3 nucleotide sequence: TGTGCCAGCAGCTGGGACACCTACTCCTACGAGCAGTACTTC. The encoded protein is CASSWDTYSYEQYF.

The chain links TRBV28 to TRBJ2-3; the match to TRBD2 covers 15 bases. Germline CDR1 is MDHEN and CDR2 is SYDVKM. This CDR3 spans 16 amino acids. V was pared by 5 bases and J by 9 bases, with 9 bases of the junction left unmatched. The CDR3 is CASSPGTSGGSGTQYF. The CDR3 region has the DNA TGTGCCAGCAGTCCAGGGACTAGCGGGGGGTCCGGGACGCAGTATTTT.